A single T cell receptor (beta chain) is shown here with its context. The sample is drawn from a study of blood T cell repertoires in COVID-19. Study-wide context: The samples span acute and convalescent COVID-19 from the United States, Italy and Spain.

V was pared by 4 bases and J by 1 base, with 16 bases between. This CDR3 spans 16 amino acids. Germline values: CDR1 ENHRY, CDR2 SYGVKD. In the study's own analysis: How many nucleated cells were present was estimated from reference gene primer amplification. Clones were read by immunoSEQ multiplex PCR, and TCRdb kept only the in-frame ones, dropping some. V, J and clone size derive from that table, while D and trimming were established from the DNA sequence. This table holds 80,000 to 100,000 clones, more than 70% found once. This rearrangement joins TRBV10-3 to TRBJ1-1; D call uncertain. The origin of this receptor is a woman aged 55-75 years in a cohort sampled during active or convalescent COVID-19. Sequencing was performed on peripheral blood. The CDR3 region is CAISVVGAPGNTEAFF. CDR3 in DNA: TGTGCCATCAGTGTGGTGGGAGCCCCTGGGAACACTGAAGCTTTCTTT.